This T cell receptor (beta chain) was sequenced in a study of cytomegalovirus exposure and HLA in healthy donors. Germline assignment: CDR1 SGHTA and CDR2 FQGNSA. CDR3 length: 15 amino acids. The V end lost 5 bases, the J end lost 6 bases, and 14 bases lay between the germline ends. The study ran its PCR with 60 Vbeta and 13 Jbeta primers. Generated by immunoSEQ multiplex PCR, the TCRdb table keeps only in-frame clones and is missing some. The sample lists 150,000 to 200,000 clones; approximately 82% were seen once. A remark on this clone: Its antigen remains unidentified.

Study outcomes and limitations: For most subjects, TCR beta sequences were reported to predict HLA-A and HLA-B alleles with accuracy. Follow-up analysis seemed to connect common viral pathogens with several of the most significant clusters identified. A previous analysis found most TCR beta V segments productive roughly 87% or roughly 30% of the time.

Sequenced input: PBMCs. This TCR was sampled from a male donor in good health and CMV-seronegative. This chain connects TRBV7-2 to TRBJ1-6; D is possibly TRBD1 (6 bases). The CDR3 DNA is TGTGCCAGCAGCACACAGGGTCTTGCTAATTCACCCCTCCACTTT. Amino acids: CASSTQGLANSPLHF.